The 13 T cell receptor beta chains below come from one sample, sequenced in a study of control samples from healthy donors and cancer patients. TCRdb keeps only in-frame clones here, not all; method: immunoSEQ multiplex PCR. Here the sample spans roughly 170,000 clones, around 93% being singletons. Sequencing was done on a sample of blood. These receptors originate from a young man in good health.

The rearrangement links TRBV20-1 to TRBJ1-2, with D maybe TRBD1 (6 bases). CDR1 and CDR2 from the germline V gene are DFQATT and SNEGSKA (reference sequence). The CDR3 runs to 11 residues. V was clipped by 7 bases and J by 8 bases, with 14 bases between them. CDR3 residues: CSGGRGLGYTF. Here the CDR3 DNA reads TGCAGTGGGGGCAGGGGATTGGGCTACACCTTC.

V usage is TRBV5-1 and J usage is TRBJ2-5, with TRBD2 identical over 7 bases. J was trimmed by 7 bases and V by 7 bases; bases with no gene match: 16. This CDR3 region has 15 residues. Germline V gene sequence: CDR1 SGHRS, CDR2 YFSETQ. The CDR3 protein is CASRGEVLLSGTQYF. As DNA, the CDR3 is TGCGCCAGCCGGGGGGAGGTTCTTTTATCAGGGACCCAGTACTTC.

This chain uses TRBV24-1 with TRBJ2-5, with a weak D call TRBD2 (5 bases). Germline loops: CDR1 KGHDR, CDR2 SFDVKD. Trimming removed 4 bases at V and 2 bases at J, with 13 bases between. The CDR3 totals 15 residues. CDR3 in amino acids: CATSDPRVRQETQYF. The DNA of the CDR3 is TGTGCCACCAGTGACCCGAGGGTCCGGCAAGAGACCCAGTACTTC.

The J gene is TRBJ1-1, the V gene TRBV5-6; a weak D match, TRBD1 (6 bases). Trimming removed 4 bases at V and 0 bases at J, with 13 bases between. This CDR3 is built from 15 residues. Germline-derived CDR1 and CDR2 are SGHDT and YYEEEE. CDR3 sequence (DNA): TGTGCCAGCAGCGCCGGGACACCTATGAACACTGAAGCTTTCTTT. Translation: CASSAGTPMNTEAFF.

The rearrangement joins TRBV19 to TRBJ1-5, with TRBD1 identical over 7 bases. CDR1 is LNHDA and CDR2 is SQIVND in the germline V gene (reference sequence). J lost 0 bases, V lost 7 bases, and 12 bases had no gene match. The CDR3 covers 17 residues. The CDR3 is CASKGQELLYSNQPQHF. The CDR3 nucleotides are TGTGCCAGTAAAGGACAGGAACTTCTTTATAGCAATCAGCCCCAGCATTTT.

The chain recombines TRBV18 with TRBJ1-5; D ambiguous. The germline V gene has CDR1 KGHSH and CDR2 LQKENI. The germline V and J ends were trimmed by 2 bases and 5 bases, with 7 bases remaining between them. The CDR3 totals 13 residues. The chain's CDR3 is CASSPTEDQPQHF. The DNA for the CDR3 is TGTGCCAGCTCACCAACCGAGGATCAGCCCCAGCATTTT.

This clone showed up just once. This rearrangement joins TRBV24-1 to TRBJ1-1; D uncertain. V dropped 2 bases and J dropped 2 bases, with 8 bases sitting between them. Germline-derived CDR1 and CDR2 are KGHDR and SFDVKD. There are 14 residues in the CDR3. As DNA, the CDR3 is TGTGCCACCAGTGATTCCACAGATAACACTGAAGCTTTCTTT. Translation gives CATSDSTDNTEAFF.

The chain couples TRBV6-5 to TRBJ1-5; 7 nucleotides line up with TRBD1. The trim removed 6 bases at V and 9 bases at J, leaving 8 bases unmatched. This CDR3 is 13 amino acids long. Germline V gene lookup returns CDR1 MNHEY and CDR2 SVGAGI. CDR3 residues: CASSPGQYPPQHF. CDR3 in DNA: TGTGCCAGCAGCCCGGGACAGTACCCGCCCCAGCATTTT.

This rearrangement joins TRBV29-1 to TRBJ2-7, with D perhaps TRBD2 (6 bases). The CDR3 loop spans 11 amino acids. V was trimmed by 7 bases and J by 1 base, leaving 8 bases between them. CDR1 and CDR2 (germline): SQVTM, ANQGSEA. The CDR3, as DNA: TGCAGCGCCGGGACTTCCTACGAGCAGTACTTC. It codes for CSAGTSYEQYF.

V is TRBV9 and J is TRBJ2-1; D may match TRBD1 or TRBD2 (8 bases each). V lost 2 bases and J lost 4, with 16 bases in between. This CDR3 has 16 amino acids. Germline-derived CDR1 and CDR2 are SGDLS and YYNGEE. The CDR3, as DNA: TGTGCCAGCAGCGTCAGGGGGCGGGGGGATTACAATGAGCAGTTCTTC. This translates into CASSVRGRGDYNEQFF.

This chain joins TRBV12-5 and TRBJ2-1, with TRBD2 identical over 11 bases. The CDR3 loop spans 17 amino acids. CDR1 and CDR2 from the germline V gene are LGHNT and FRNRAP. After removal of 1 base from V and 5 bases from J, the junction contained 7 bases not matched to a gene. The CDR3 DNA follows: TGTGCTAGTGGTTTGGGGTTAGCGGGGGGGCCCCACAATGAGCAGTTCTTC. This translates into CASGLGLAGGPHNEQFF.

This sequence joins TRBV28 and TRBJ2-3; 9 bases match TRBD2. J lost 6 bases, V lost 7 bases, and 11 bases had no gene match. Germline V gene lookup returns CDR1 MDHEN and CDR2 SYDVKM. There are 15 residues in the CDR3. CDR3 in amino acids: CASKAAGGQRDTQYF. The CDR3 region has the DNA TGTGCCAGCAAAGCCGCGGGGGGGCAACGGGATACGCAGTATTTT. The full variable domain, its missing parts supplied by reference TRBV28 and TRBJ2-3, is DVKVTQSSRYLVKRTGEKVFLECVQDMDHENMFWYRQDPGLGLRLIYFSYDVKMKEKGDIPEGYSVSREKKERFSLILESASTNQTSMYLCASKAAGGQRDTQYFGPGTRLTVL.

The CDR3 DNA reads TGTGCCACCCGCGGCTCCCCGAATCAGCCCCAGCATTTT. Its protein product is CATRGSPNQPQHF. This chain connects TRBV24-1 to TRBJ1-5; D is unresolved. Per germline, CDR1 KGHDR and CDR2 SFDVKD. The length of the CDR3 is 13 residues. Trimming removed 9 bases at V and 4 bases at J, with 12 bases between.